This note documents a single TCR beta chain sequence. CDR1 and CDR2 from the germline V gene are SGHNT and YYREEE (reference sequence). This CDR3 contains 14 residues. J gave up 7 bases and V 4 bases, and 10 bases lay outside the gene matches. This record comes from a study of CD8 T cells in Susac syndrome. The study sequenced TCR beta in blood CD8+ and CD4+ T cells. TEMRA cells were FACS-enriched, with CD8+ and CD4+ T cells isolated negatively. The authors reverse transcribed about 0.45 to 1 ug RNA with random hexamers. TCRdb processed the immunoSEQ multiplex PCR reads anew with MiXCR; each CDR3 protein has one entry. The sample has 300,000 to 350,000 distinct CDR3 sequences, under 95% seen once.

Material: CD4+ T cells from PBMCs. The chain recombines TRBV5-4 with TRBJ2-7, with 8 nucleotides matching TRBD1. The clonotype comes from a human donor with multiple sclerosis. The CDR3: CASSQDRAVGEQYF. CDR3 DNA: TGTGCCAGCAGCCAGGACAGGGCCGTGGGGGAGCAGTACTTC.